This T cell receptor beta chain was identified in a study of glioma-infiltrating T cells. Amplification of TCR alpha and beta CDR3 regions from RNA used iRepertoire nested multiplex PCR. Input was about 100-450 ng of tissue mRNA or PBMC total RNA. TCRdb passed the multiplex PCR reads through MiXCR, listing each CDR3 protein once. The sample has fewer than 200,000 distinct CDR3 sequences; around 45% are singletons. At least ten counts were recorded for this clonotype. Its antigen remains unknown. Points from the study as a whole: Above-expected tissue-blood divergence occurred in all gliomas, most in low-grade ones.

The receptor was derived from a human donor with low-grade glioma or glioblastoma, undergoing nonglioma brain surgery, or in good health (not recorded which). Sequencing input: glioma tissue, nonneoplastic brain tissue, or PBMCs (not recorded which).

The CDR3 here is CASSYGARDSPLHF. The DNA of the CDR3 is TGTGCCAGCAGTTATGGGGCCCGGGATTCACCCCTCCACTTT. V gene TRBV28 combines with J gene TRBJ1-6; possibly TRBD1 for D (5 bases). The CDR3 length is 14 residues. Germline loops: CDR1 MDHEN, CDR2 SYDVKM. The V end was cut by 4 bases, the J end by 8 bases, with 12 bases between.